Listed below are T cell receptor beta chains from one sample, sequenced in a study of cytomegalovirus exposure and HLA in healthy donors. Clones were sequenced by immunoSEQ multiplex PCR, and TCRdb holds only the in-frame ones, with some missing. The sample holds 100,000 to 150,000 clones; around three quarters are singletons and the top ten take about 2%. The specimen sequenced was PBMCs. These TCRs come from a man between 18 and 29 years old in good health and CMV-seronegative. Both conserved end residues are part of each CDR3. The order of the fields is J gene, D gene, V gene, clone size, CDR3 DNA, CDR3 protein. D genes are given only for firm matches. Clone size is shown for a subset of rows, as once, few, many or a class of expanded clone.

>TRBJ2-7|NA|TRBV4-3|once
TGCGCCAGCAGCCAAGTAGTTGGGGCACAGCGACCAGCCTACGAGCAGTACTTC
CASSQVVGAQRPAYEQYF
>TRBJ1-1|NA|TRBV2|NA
TGTGCCAGCAGTGAACATCCGGGGAACACTGAAGCTTTCTTT
CASSEHPGNTEAFF
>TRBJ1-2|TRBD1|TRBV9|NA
TGTGCCAGCAGCCCCTCGACAGGGCAACATGGCTACACCTTC
CASSPSTGQHGYTF
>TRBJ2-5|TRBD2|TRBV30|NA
TGTGCCTGGAGTGTAACTAGCGGAAGGGAGACCCAGTACTTC
CAWSVTSGRETQYF
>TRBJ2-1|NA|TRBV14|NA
TGTGCCAGCAGCCAACTTGCGGGGACCGCCGGGAATGAGCAGTTCTTC
CASSQLAGTAGNEQFF
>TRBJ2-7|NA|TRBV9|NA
TGTGCCAGCAGCTTCGCTGGCTCCCCCTACGAGCAGTACTTC
CASSFAGSPYEQYF
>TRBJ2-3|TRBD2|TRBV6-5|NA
TGTGCCAGCAGTTCGCGGGGGACAGATACGCAGTATTTT
CASSSRGTDTQYF
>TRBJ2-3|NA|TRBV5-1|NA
TGCGCCAGCAGCTTGGAGGGACTTGACACAGATACGCAGTATTTT
CASSLEGLDTDTQYF
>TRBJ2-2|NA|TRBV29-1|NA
TGCAGCCCTCTAGTGCTTCCGAACACCGGGGAGCTGTTTTTT
CSPLVLPNTGELFF
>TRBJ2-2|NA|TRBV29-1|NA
TGCAGCGTTGTCCGGGGTGCCACCGGGGGGCTGTTTTTT
CSVVRGATGGLFF
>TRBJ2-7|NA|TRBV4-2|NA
TGTGCCAGCAGCCAAGGGGGTGTTCGGGGATGGGAGCAGTACTTC
CASSQGGVRGWEQYF
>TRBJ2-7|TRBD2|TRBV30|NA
TGTGCCTGGAGTTTCCACCTACCGGGACTAGCGAATTACGAGCAGTACTTC
CAWSFHLPGLANYEQYF
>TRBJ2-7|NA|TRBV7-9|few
TGTGCCAGCAGCTCGTCCTGTAGCGAGCAGTACTTC
CASSSSCSEQYF
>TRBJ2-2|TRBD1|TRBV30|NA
TGTGCCTGGAGAGTGAGGGACCGGACAGGGGGGTATGGGGAGCTGTTTTTT
CAWRVRDRTGGYGELFF
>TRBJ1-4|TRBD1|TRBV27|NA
TGTGCCAGCAGTTTAAACAGGGGGCTAGGGGGTAATGAAAAACTGTTTTTT
CASSLNRGLGGNEKLFF
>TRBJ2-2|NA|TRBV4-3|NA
TGCGCCAGCAGCCAAGATCAGTGGCAGGGCCGCACCGGGGAGCTGTTTTTT
CASSQDQWQGRTGELFF
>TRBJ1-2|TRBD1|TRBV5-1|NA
TGCGCCAGCAGCTCGGGACAGGACTTCTATGGCTACACCTTC
CASSSGQDFYGYTF
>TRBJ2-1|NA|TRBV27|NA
TGTGCCAGCAGCCAGACTGAAAGCTCCTACAATGAGCAGTTCTTC
CASSQTESSYNEQFF
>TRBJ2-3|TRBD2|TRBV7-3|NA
TGTGCCAGCAGCGCAGGACTAGCGGGCACAGATACGCAGTATTTT
CASSAGLAGTDTQYF
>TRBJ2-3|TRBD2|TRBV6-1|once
TGTGCCAGTATACGGACTAGCGCGTTCACAGATACGCAGTATTTT
CASIRTSAFTDTQYF
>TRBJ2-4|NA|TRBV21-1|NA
TGTGCCAGCAGCAAAGGGGCAGACAAAAACATTCAGTACTTC
CASSKGADKNIQYF
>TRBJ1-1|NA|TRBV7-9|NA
TGTGCCAGCAGCTCGGGACACAGTCCCGCCAAGAACACTGAAGCTTTCTTT
CASSSGHSPAKNTEAFF
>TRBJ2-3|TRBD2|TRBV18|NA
TGTGCCAGCTCACCGGGACTAAGCACAGATACGCAGTATTTT
CASSPGLSTDTQYF
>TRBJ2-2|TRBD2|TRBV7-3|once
TGTGCCAGCAGCCCACTGGGAGGGGTGGCCGGGGAGCTGTTTTTT
CASSPLGGVAGELFF
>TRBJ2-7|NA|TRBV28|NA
TGTGCCAGCAGTTTAATCCGCTACGAGCAGTACTTC
CASSLIRYEQYF
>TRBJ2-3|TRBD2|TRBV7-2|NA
TGTGCCAGCAGCCCCCCGGGGGTAGCGGGAGCAAATACGCAGTATTTT
CASSPPGVAGANTQYF
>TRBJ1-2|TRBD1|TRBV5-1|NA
TGCGCCAGCAGCTTCGGGACAGACTACTATGGCTACACCTTC
CASSFGTDYYGYTF
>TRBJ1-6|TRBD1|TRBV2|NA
TGTGCCAGCAAGTTCAGGGGGACAAATAATTCACCCCTCCACTTT
CASKFRGTNNSPLHF
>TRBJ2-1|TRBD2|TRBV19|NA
TGTGCCAGTAGTACGGGAGGGACCTGGGACTCCTACAATGAGCAGTTCTTC
CASSTGGTWDSYNEQFF
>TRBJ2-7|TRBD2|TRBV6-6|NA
TGTGCCAGCAGTTGGACTAGCGGTTACTACGAGCAGTACTTC
CASSWTSGYYEQYF
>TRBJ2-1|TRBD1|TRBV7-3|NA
TGTGCCAGCAGCCCGGGACAGGGCTCTGGTGAGCAGTTCTTC
CASSPGQGSGEQFF
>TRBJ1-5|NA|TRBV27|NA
TGTGCCAGCAGTTTCGACAATAGCAATCAGCCCCAGCATTTT
CASSFDNSNQPQHF
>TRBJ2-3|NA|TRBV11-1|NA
TGTGCCAGCAGCCCGAGTGTGACAGATACGCAGTATTTT
CASSPSVTDTQYF
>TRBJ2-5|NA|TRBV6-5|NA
TGTGCCAGCAGTTACACAGGGACCCAGTACTTC
CASSYTGTQYF
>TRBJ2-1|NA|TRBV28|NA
TGTGCCAGCAGTTTAAAGCCTTATGAGCAGTTCTTC
CASSLKPYEQFF
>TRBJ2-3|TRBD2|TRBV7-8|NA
TGTGCCAGCAGCTTAGCTAGCGGGAGTCGTCGGAACACAGATACGCAGTATTTT
CASSLASGSRRNTDTQYF
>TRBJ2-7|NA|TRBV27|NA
TGTGCCAGCCCCCCCCGCGGGAAGGCCTCTCGCTACGAGCAGTACTTC
CASPPRGKASRYEQYF
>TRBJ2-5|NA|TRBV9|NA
TGTGCCAGCAGCGTAGGCAGGGGTCAAGAGACCCAGTACTTC
CASSVGRGQETQYF
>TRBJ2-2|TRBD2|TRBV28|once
TGTGCCAGCAGGTTTGCGGGAGGTGGCACCGGGGAGCTGTTTTTT
CASRFAGGGTGELFF
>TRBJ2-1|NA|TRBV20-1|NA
TGCAGTGGAAACGGGGATGAGCAGTTCTTC
CSGNGDEQFF
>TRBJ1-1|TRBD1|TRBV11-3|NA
TGTGCCAGCAGCCCTGGGACAGGGACGGAGGGCACTGAAGCTTTCTTT
CASSPGTGTEGTEAFF
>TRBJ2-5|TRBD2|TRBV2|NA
TGTGCCAGCAGTGAATGGGCCCAGCGGGAGGTAGGAGAGACCCAGTACTTC
CASSEWAQREVGETQYF
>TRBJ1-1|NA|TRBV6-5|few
TGTGCCAGCAGTTGGAGAGGTCGGGACACTGAAGCTTTCTTT
CASSWRGRDTEAFF
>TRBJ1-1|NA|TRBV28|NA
TGTGCCAGCAGCTCTAGCCGTGAAGCTTTCTTT
CASSSSREAFF
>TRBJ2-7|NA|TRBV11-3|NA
TGTGCCAGCAGCCATATCCAGGGGCATCGGGACGAGCAGTACTTC
CASSHIQGHRDEQYF
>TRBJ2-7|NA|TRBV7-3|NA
TGTGCCAGCAGCTTAACAGGCGGCAATGCCTACGAGCAGTACTTC
CASSLTGGNAYEQYF
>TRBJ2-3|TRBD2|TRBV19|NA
TGTGCCAGTAAAAAACTAGCGGGAGGTTCGACAGATACGCAGTATTTT
CASKKLAGGSTDTQYF